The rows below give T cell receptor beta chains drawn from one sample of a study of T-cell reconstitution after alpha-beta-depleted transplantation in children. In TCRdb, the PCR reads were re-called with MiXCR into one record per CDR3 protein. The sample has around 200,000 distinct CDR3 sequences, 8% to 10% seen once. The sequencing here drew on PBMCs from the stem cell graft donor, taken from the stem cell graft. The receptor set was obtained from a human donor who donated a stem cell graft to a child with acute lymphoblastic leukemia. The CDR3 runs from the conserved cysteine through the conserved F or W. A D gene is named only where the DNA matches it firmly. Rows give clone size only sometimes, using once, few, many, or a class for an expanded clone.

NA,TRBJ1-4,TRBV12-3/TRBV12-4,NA,CASRSDATNEKLFF,TGTGCCAGCAGGTCGGACGCAACTAATGAAAAACTGTTTTTT
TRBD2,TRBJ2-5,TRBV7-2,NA,CASSFPTSGETQYF,TGTGCCAGCAGCTTCCCGACTAGCGGAGAGACCCAGTACTTC
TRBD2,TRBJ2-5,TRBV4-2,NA,CASSQVAGDKEAQYF,TGTGCCAGCAGCCAAGTAGCGGGGGATAAAGAGGCCCAGTACTTC
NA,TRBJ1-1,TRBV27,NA,CASSFLMGAEAFF,TGTGCCAGCAGTTTCCTCATGGGGGCTGAAGCTTTCTTT
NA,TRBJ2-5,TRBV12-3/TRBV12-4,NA,CASSLADREAETQYF,TGTGCCAGCAGTTTAGCTGACAGGGAGGCGGAGACCCAGTACTTC
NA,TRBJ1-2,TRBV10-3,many,CAIRKDSSLYGYTF,TGTGCCATCAGAAAGGACAGTTCTCTCTATGGCTACACCTTC
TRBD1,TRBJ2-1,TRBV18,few,CASSPRDREYNEQFF,TGTGCCAGCTCACCACGGGACAGGGAATACAATGAGCAGTTCTTC
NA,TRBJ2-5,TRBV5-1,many,CASSLNSETQYF,TGCGCCAGCAGCTTGAATAGCGAGACCCAGTACTTC
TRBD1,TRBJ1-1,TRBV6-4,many,CASSDLSGGTEAFF,TGTGCCAGCAGTGACCTTTCAGGGGGCACTGAAGCTTTCTTT
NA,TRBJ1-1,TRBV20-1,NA,CSARDLTGKKENTEAFF,TGCAGTGCTAGAGATCTTACGGGCAAGAAGGAGAACACTGAAGCTTTCTTT
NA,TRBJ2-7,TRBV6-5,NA,CASSYYNRDYEQYF,TGTGCCAGCAGTTACTATAACAGGGACTACGAGCAGTACTTC
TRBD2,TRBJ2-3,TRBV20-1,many,CSATSGRDTQYF,TGCAGTGCCACTAGCGGTAGAGATACGCAGTATTTT
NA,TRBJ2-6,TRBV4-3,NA,CASSQEVQVISGANVLTF,TGCGCCAGCAGCCAAGAAGTACAGGTGATATCTGGGGCCAACGTCCTGACTTTC
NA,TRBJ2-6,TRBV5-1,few,CASSFSGSGANVLTF,TGCGCCAGCTCTTTTTCGGGCTCTGGGGCCAACGTCCTGACTTTC
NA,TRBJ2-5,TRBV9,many,CASSVVGGKETQYF,TGTGCCAGCAGCGTAGTCGGCGGTAAAGAGACCCAGTACTTC
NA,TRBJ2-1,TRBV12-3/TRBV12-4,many,CASSFWTASHNEQFF,TGTGCCAGCAGTTTTTGGACCGCTTCACACAATGAGCAGTTCTTC
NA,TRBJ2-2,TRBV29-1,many,CSVGGQRNTGELFF,TGCAGCGTTGGAGGTCAGAGAAACACCGGGGAGCTGTTTTTT
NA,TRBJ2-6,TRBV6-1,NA,CASSMGGSGANVLTF,TGTGCCAGCAGCATGGGGGGCTCTGGGGCCAACGTCCTGACTTTC
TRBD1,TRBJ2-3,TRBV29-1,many,CSVTHGTGTDTQYF,TGCAGCGTTACCCACGGGACAGGCACAGATACGCAGTATTTT
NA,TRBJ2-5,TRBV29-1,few,CSVLKGRVETQYF,TGCAGCGTTCTTAAGGGGCGAGTGGAGACCCAGTACTTC
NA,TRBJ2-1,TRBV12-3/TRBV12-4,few,CASSPSRGSKDEQFF,TGTGCCAGCAGTCCCTCCCGCGGGTCAAAGGATGAGCAGTTCTTC
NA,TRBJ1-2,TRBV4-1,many,CASSRIKAGAGYGYTF,TGCGCCAGCAGCCGAATAAAAGCGGGGGCGGGCTATGGCTACACCTTC
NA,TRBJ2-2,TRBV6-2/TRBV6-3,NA,CASSGWNTGELFF,TGTGCCAGCAGTGGGTGGAACACCGGGGAGCTGTTTTTT
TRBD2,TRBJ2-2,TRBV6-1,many,CASGRDSLNTGELFF,TGTGCCAGCGGGAGGGACTCTTTAAACACCGGGGAGCTGTTTTTT
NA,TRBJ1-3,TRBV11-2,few,CASSLSRNSGNTIYF,TGTGCCAGCAGCTTATCCCGGAACTCTGGAAACACCATATATTTT
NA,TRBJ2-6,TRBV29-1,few,CSVEDFPSGEAGANVLTF,TGCAGCGTTGAAGATTTCCCTTCCGGGGAGGCTGGGGCCAACGTCCTGACTTTC
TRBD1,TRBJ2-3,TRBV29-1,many,CSVPNRGRGTDTQYF,TGCAGCGTTCCTAACAGGGGGCGGGGGACAGATACGCAGTATTTT
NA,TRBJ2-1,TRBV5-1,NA,CASSLDRALRGEFF,TGCGCCAGCAGCCTGGATCGGGCACTCCGAGGGGAGTTCTTC
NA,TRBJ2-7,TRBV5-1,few,CASSLQAGMTNSYEQYF,TGCGCCAGCAGCTTGCAGGCCGGGATGACGAATTCCTACGAGCAGTACTTC
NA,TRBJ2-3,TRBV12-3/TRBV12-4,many,CASSPPYTDTQYF,TGTGCCAGCAGCCCTCCCTACACAGATACGCAGTATTTT
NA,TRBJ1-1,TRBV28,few,CASNPTSPNTEAFF,TGTGCCAGCAATCCGACAAGTCCGAACACTGAAGCTTTCTTT
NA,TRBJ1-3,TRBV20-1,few,CSASHSRGLPGNTIYF,TGCAGTGCTAGCCACTCGAGGGGACTCCCTGGAAACACCATATATTTT
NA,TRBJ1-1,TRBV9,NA,CASSQGEFWGLNTEAFF,TGTGCCAGCAGCCAAGGGGAGTTCTGGGGATTGAACACTGAAGCTTTCTTT
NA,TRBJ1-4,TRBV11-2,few,CASSLLRGVNEKLFF,TGTGCCAGCAGCTTACTCAGGGGAGTTAATGAAAAACTGTTTTTT
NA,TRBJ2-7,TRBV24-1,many,CATSDYRTYEQYF,TGTGCCACCAGTGACTATAGAACCTACGAGCAGTACTTC
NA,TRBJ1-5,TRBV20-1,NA,CSASAGTNSNQPQHF,TGCAGTGCTAGCGCCGGGACTAATAGCAATCAGCCCCAGCATTTT
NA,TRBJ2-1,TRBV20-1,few,CSAAEPGEQFF,TGCAGTGCGGCTGAGCCGGGAGAGCAGTTCTTC
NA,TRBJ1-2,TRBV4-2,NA,CASSQDSNAETYGYTF,TGTGCCAGCAGCCAAGATTCCAACGCGGAAACCTATGGCTACACCTTC
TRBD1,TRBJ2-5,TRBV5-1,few,CASSLAGTGAETQYF,TGCGCCAGCAGCTTGGCCGGGACAGGGGCAGAGACCCAGTACTTC
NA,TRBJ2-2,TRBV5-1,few,CASSLGGLRGTGELFF,TGCGCCAGCAGCTTGGGGGGTCTGCGTGGCACCGGGGAGCTGTTTTTT
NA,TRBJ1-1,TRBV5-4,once,CASSLGLPGATMNTEAFF,TGTGCCAGCAGCTTGGGATTGCCGGGAGCAACTATGAACACTGAAGCTTTCTTT
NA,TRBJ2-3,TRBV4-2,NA,CASSQESFDYTDTQYF,TGTGCCAGCAGCCAAGAATCATTTGACTACACAGATACGCAGTATTTT
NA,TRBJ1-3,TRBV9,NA,CASSVRHRDPTIYF,TGTGCCAGCAGCGTACGGCACAGGGATCCCACCATATATTTT
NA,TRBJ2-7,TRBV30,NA,CAWAYKRGLESGEQYF,TGTGCCTGGGCCTACAAACGGGGGTTGGAATCGGGCGAGCAGTACTTC